This entry lists 12 T cell receptor beta chains sequenced from one sample in a study of cytomegalovirus exposure and HLA in healthy donors. Libraries were prepared by immunoSEQ multiplex PCR; TCRdb keeps only in-frame clonotypes and omits some of them. The profile shows fewer than 250,000 clones, roughly 82% of them singletons. Sequencing used PBMCs. The receptors shown here come from a woman aged 18-35 years in good health and CMV-seronegative.

The chain joins TRBV7-2 to TRBJ1-1, with 9 bases aligning to TRBD1. Germline assignment: CDR1 SGHTA and CDR2 FQGNSA. The CDR3 runs 13 residues. With 1 base clipped from V and 8 bases from J, the junction kept 2 bases outside the gene matches. The CDR3 is CASSLGDRGEAFF. The CDR3 DNA follows: TGTGCCAGCAGCTTAGGCGACAGGGGGGAAGCTTTCTTT. The complete variable domain, with remaining parts taken from reference TRBV7-2 and TRBJ1-1, reads GAGVSQSPSNKVTEKGKDVELRCDPISGHTALYWYRQSLGQGLEFLIYFQGNSAPDKSGLPSDRFSAERTGGSVSTLTIQRTQQEDSAVYLCASSLGDRGEAFFGQGTRLTVV.

The genes are TRBV27 and TRBJ1-4, with D unresolved. CDR3 length: 14 amino acids. Germline V gene data show CDR1 as MNHEY and CDR2 as SMNVEV (reference sequence). V gave up 2 bases and J gave up 0 bases, with 4 bases separating them. The CDR3 DNA reads as TGTGCCAGCAGTTTAGCGGCAACTAATGAAAAACTGTTTTTT. Protein product: CASSLAATNEKLFF.

This chain joins TRBV5-1 and TRBJ2-1; possibly TRBD1 for D (6 bases). There are 16 residues in the CDR3. CDR1 and CDR2 from the germline V gene are SGHRS and YFSETQ. V was cut by 0 bases and J by 9 bases, with 19 bases left in between. CDR3 DNA: TGCGCCAGCAGCTTGGTAGGGGGATCGATAGTAGGTGAGCAGTTCTTC. Its protein is CASSLVGGSIVGEQFF.

V usage is TRBV5-4 and J usage is TRBJ2-5; 9 bases fit TRBD2. V dropped 1 base and J dropped 3; count of bases not matched to a gene: 4. The V gene's germline CDR1 is SGHNT and CDR2 YYREEE (reference sequence). The CDR3 contains 15 residues. The CDR3 DNA follows: TGTGCCAGCAGCTTGAGGATAGCGGGGGAAGAGACCCAGTACTTC. It yields the protein CASSLRIAGEETQYF.

This clone was detected only once. The rearrangement links TRBV5-6 to TRBJ2-1; 10 bases are shared with TRBD1. The CDR3 has 14 residues. V trimming: 0 bases; J trimming: 8 bases; junction bases outside the gene matches: 2. Germline CDR1 SGHDT, CDR2 YYEEEE. The CDR3 DNA reads TGTGCCAGCAGCTTGGGACAGGGGGCTTATGAGCAGTTCTTC. Protein: CASSLGQGAYEQFF. The full variable domain, in which reference TRBV5-6 and TRBJ2-1 provide the parts outside the CDR3, is DAGVTQSPTHLIKTRGQQVTLRCSPKSGHDTVSWYQQALGQGPQFIFQYYEEEERQRGNFPDRFSGHQFPNYSSELNVNALLLGDSALYLCASSLGQGAYEQFFGPGTRLTVL.

The chain recombines TRBV7-7 with TRBJ2-1; 10 bases line up with TRBD2. V was clipped by 5 bases and J by 4 bases; unmatched bases: 5. The CDR3 is 15 amino acids. Germline lookup yields CDR1 SSHAT and CDR2 FNYEAQ (reference sequence). The DNA of the CDR3 is TGTGCCAGCAGCCGTCTAGCGGGAGTTTACAATGAGCAGTTCTTC. This codes for CASSRLAGVYNEQFF.

The J gene is TRBJ2-2, the V gene TRBV29-1; 10 bases align to TRBD2. The germline CDR1 and CDR2 sequences are SQVTM and ANQGSEA. The ends lost 1 base at V and 0 bases at J; junction bases unmatched: 8. There are 18 residues in the CDR3. The CDR3 loop is CSVEGSGRGTANTGELFF. The DNA of the CDR3 is TGCAGCGTTGAAGGGAGCGGGAGGGGCACCGCGAACACCGGGGAGCTGTTTTTT.

V is TRBV9 and J is TRBJ2-3; TRBD2 matches 16 bases. The CDR3 has 18 residues. Trimming removed 3 bases from V and 0 bases from J; junction bases left unmatched: 4. The germline CDR1 and CDR2 sequences are SGDLS and YYNGEE. The CDR3 loop reads CASSAGTSGGASTDTQYF. The DNA of the CDR3 is TGTGCCAGCAGCGCAGGGACTAGCGGGGGGGCAAGCACAGATACGCAGTATTTT.

J is TRBJ2-1 and V is TRBV7-3, with a weak D call TRBD1 (6 bases). This CDR3 comprises 14 residues. Germline CDR1 is SGHTA and CDR2 is FQGTGA. Trimming pared 4 bases from V and 5 bases from J, leaving 12 bases between. CDR3 sequence reads: CASSSLAGDNEQFF. Here the CDR3 DNA reads TGTGCCAGCAGCTCATTGGCAGGGGACAATGAGCAGTTCTTC.

This chain links TRBV30 with TRBJ2-2; D remains unclear. Germline V gene data show CDR1 as GTSNPN and CDR2 as SVGIG (reference sequence). The V end was cut by 5 bases, the J end by 0 bases, with 13 bases between. The CDR3 covers 15 residues. CDR3 sequence reads: CAWARRSSNTGELFF. CDR3 nucleotides: TGTGCCTGGGCTCGGCGGAGTTCGAACACCGGGGAGCTGTTTTTT.

V and J are TRBV28 and TRBJ2-7; TRBD1 matches at 7 bases. Germline-derived CDR1 and CDR2 are MDHEN and SYDVKM. The CDR3 extends over 14 amino acids. J gave up 0 bases and V 10 bases, and 9 bases lay outside the gene matches. The CDR3 region is CATQGQRSSYEQYF. Written as DNA, the CDR3 is TGTGCCACCCAGGGACAGAGGAGCTCCTACGAGCAGTACTTC.

This clone was seen only a few times. The gene calls are TRBV5-8 and TRBJ2-7, with 9 bases fitting TRBD2. CDR3 size: 15 residues. Trimming removed 4 bases from V and 7 bases from J; junction bases left unmatched: 12. In germline, CDR1 is SGHTS, CDR2 YDEGEE. CDR3: CASSLSGGLALEQYF. The CDR3 coding sequence is TGTGCCAGCAGCCTAAGTGGGGGACTAGCACTTGAGCAGTACTTC.